The 14 T cell receptor beta chains given below trace back to one sample, sequenced in a study of blood T cell repertoires in COVID-19. The repertoire was sequenced with immunoSEQ multiplex PCR; TCRdb's copy has only in-frame clones and lacks some. The table records about 350,000 clones, around nine tenths of them present only once. The sample taken for sequencing was peripheral blood. The receptors derive from a woman aged 60-75 years with COVID-19, enrolled during active disease.

V and J are TRBV27 and TRBJ1-1, with 9 bases lining up with TRBD1. The CDR3 extends over 17 amino acids. Germline V gene data show CDR1 as MNHEY and CDR2 as SMNVEV (reference sequence). The V gene end was trimmed by 0 bases and the J gene end by 0 bases; junction bases not matched to a gene: 5. CDR3 coding DNA: TGTGCCAGCAGTTTATCAAGGACAGGGGCTCTGAACACTGAAGCTTTCTTT. It codes for CASSLSRTGALNTEAFF.

The V call is TRBV28, the J call TRBJ1-1, with 9 positions matching TRBD1. CDR3 length: 13 residues. J lost 5 bases, V lost 6 bases, and 4 bases had no gene match. Germline CDR1 is MDHEN and CDR2 is SYDVKM. CDR3 in DNA: TGTGCCAGCAGGACAGGGGGTGGAACTGAAGCTTTCTTT. Its protein product is CASRTGGGTEAFF.

The CDR3 bases are TGTGCCAGCAGCGTAGCTCCCGGGTCTCTCAACGCTGAAGCTTTCTTT. Translation: CASSVAPGSLNAEAFF. This chain links TRBV9 with TRBJ1-1; D remains ambiguous. This CDR3 contains 16 residues. Germline lookup yields CDR1 SGDLS and CDR2 YYNGEE. The V gene lost 0 bases and the J gene lost 6 bases, with 18 bases spanning the gap.

The chain combines TRBV7-2 with TRBJ1-2, with D uncertain. The CDR3 runs to 13 residues. V was clipped by 1 base and J by 2 bases, with 5 bases between them. From germline, CDR1 is SGHTA and CDR2 FQGNSA. CDR3 sequence: CASSLELNYGYTF. CDR3 in DNA: TGTGCCAGCAGCTTAGAACTAAACTATGGCTACACCTTC.

Regarding this clone: Other DNA sequences in the sample encode the same CDR3. The chain links TRBV18 to TRBJ1-1; D perhaps matches TRBD1 (6 bases). CDR3 length: 14 residues. Germline V gene data show CDR1 as KGHSH and CDR2 as LQKENI. The germline V and J ends were trimmed by 2 bases and 1 base, with 8 bases remaining between them. CDR3 protein: CASSPRGGNTEAFF. CDR3 in DNA: TGTGCCAGCTCACCAAGGGGGGGGAACACTGAAGCTTTCTTT.

The genes are TRBV7-3 and TRBJ1-6; 10 nucleotides align to TRBD1. The CDR3 covers 15 residues. The germline CDR1 and CDR2 sequences are SGHTA and FQGTGA. The trim removed 3 bases at V and 7 bases at J, leaving 3 bases unmatched. CDR3 coding DNA: TGTGCCAGCAGCTTTTCGGGACAGGGGAATTCACCCCTCCACTTT. Protein product: CASSFSGQGNSPLHF.

The chain has TRBV2 and TRBJ1-1; no clear D gene. This CDR3 has 13 residues. Trimming stripped 3 bases from V and 1 base from J, with 6 bases between. Germline V lookup: CDR1 SNHLY, CDR2 FYNNEI. CDR3 in amino acids: CASSEAANTEAFF. The CDR3 region has the DNA TGTGCCAGCAGTGAGGCCGCGAACACTGAAGCTTTCTTT.

This clone was observed a few times. The rearrangement links TRBV5-6 to TRBJ1-1; no firm D call. CDR3 size: 15 residues. CDR1 SGHDT and CDR2 YYEEEE come from the germline V gene. Trimming pared 2 bases from V and 8 bases from J, leaving 19 bases between. This CDR3 reads CASSLRGLLGSEAFF. The CDR3 DNA follows: TGTGCCAGCAGCTTAAGAGGGCTCCTTGGGTCCGAAGCTTTCTTT.

CDR3 sequence: CASSASTGRPNEKLFF. The CDR3 DNA reads as TGTGCCAGCAGCGCCAGTACCGGGAGACCGAATGAAAAACTGTTTTTT. The chain has TRBV7-2 and TRBJ1-4, with D unclear. Trimming took 5 bases from V and 5 from J, leaving 18 bases between them. This CDR3 spans 16 amino acids. Germline V CDR1 and CDR2: SGHTA, FQGNSA.

CDR3 residues: CASSIDHTGTTTRYTQYF. CDR3 DNA sequence: TGTGCCAGTAGTATAGACCACACTGGGACTACCACACGATATACGCAGTATTTT. The V call is TRBV19, the J call TRBJ2-3, with TRBD2 identical over 7 bases. The CDR3 sequence is 18 residues long. V lost 0 bases and J lost 7; bases outside the gene matches: 16. CDR1 and CDR2 (germline): LNHDA, SQIVND (reference sequence).

The chain couples TRBV29-1 to TRBJ1-3; unclear D gene. Germline V gene lookup returns CDR1 SQVTM and CDR2 ANQGSEA. This CDR3 is built from 14 residues. The ends were cut back, 4 bases at V and 0 bases at J, with 10 bases in the middle. The CDR3 coding sequence is TGCAGCGTTGTGTCCACCGGCTCTGGAAACACCATATATTTT. Translated, it gives CSVVSTGSGNTIYF.

The V call is TRBV24-1, the J call TRBJ2-2; 8 nucleotides line up with TRBD1. This CDR3 contains 16 residues. Trimming took 5 bases from V and 1 from J; bases not matched to a gene: 5. From germline, CDR1 is KGHDR and CDR2 SFDVKD. The CDR3 loop is CATSVAGTGNTGELFF. CDR3 bases: TGTGCCACCAGTGTCGCCGGGACAGGGAACACCGGGGAGCTGTTTTTT.

The V gene is TRBV6-1, the J gene TRBJ1-2; no definite D call. Germline loops: CDR1 MNHNS, CDR2 SASEGT. The CDR3 sequence is 14 residues long. The germline V and J ends were trimmed by 4 bases and 2 bases, with 11 bases remaining between them. CDR3 in DNA: TGTGCCAGCAGTGGAGCACGAGGGAACTATGGCTACACCTTC. Its translation: CASSGARGNYGYTF.

The J gene is TRBJ2-3, the V gene TRBV29-1, with a tentative D call TRBD1 (6 bases). The germline gives CDR1 SQVTM, CDR2 ANQGSEA. V was trimmed by 1 base and J by 1 base, leaving 6 bases between them. This CDR3 contains 13 residues. Here the CDR3 reads CSVEGQGTDTQYF. The CDR3 nucleotides are TGCAGCGTTGAAGGACAGGGCACAGATACGCAGTATTTT.